This is a list of T cell receptor beta chains from one sample in a study of beta chain features in type 1 diabetes. Produced via immunoSEQ multiplex PCR; TCRdb's table is partial and in-frame only. The data contain 860,000 or so clones, about a sixth of them singletons. Specimen: naive CD4+ T cells from blood. Every receptor here comes from a woman aged 18-29 years in good health. The CDR3 runs from the conserved cysteine through the conserved F or W. A D gene is named only where the DNA matches it firmly. Rows give clone size only sometimes, using once, few, many, or a class for an expanded clone.

V gene	J gene	clone size	D gene	CDR3 DNA	CDR3 protein
TRBV29-1	TRBJ2-5	few	-	TGCAGCGCACTGCCGGAAGAGACCCAGTACTTC	CSALPEETQYF
TRBV5-1	TRBJ2-1	-	-	TGCGCCAGCAGCTTGGGGATAGAGGTTTATGAGCAGTTCTTC	CASSLGIEVYEQFF
TRBV4-3	TRBJ2-3	-	TRBD1	TGCGCCAGCAGCCAAAACCAGGGGGTTAGGTCAGATACGCAGTATTTT	CASSQNQGVRSDTQYF
TRBV9	TRBJ2-5	few	-	TGTGCCAGCAGCGTTGGAAGCGCGATTGGGACCCAGTACTTC	CASSVGSAIGTQYF
TRBV19	TRBJ2-4	-	TRBD1	TGTGCCAGTAGCATGACTAAATCGGACAGGGGGGTCAAAAACATTCAGTACTTC	CASSMTKSDRGVKNIQYF
TRBV4-3	TRBJ2-1	few	TRBD2	TGCGCCAGCAGCCAAGGGGAACTAGCGGGAACGGTTGAGCAGTTCTTC	CASSQGELAGTVEQFF
TRBV28	TRBJ2-7	-	-	TGTGCCAGCAGCCCTAAGACAGGTAGACCCTACGAGCAGTACTTC	CASSPKTGRPYEQYF
TRBV2	TRBJ1-1	-	-	TGTGCCAGCAGGTGGGACACTGGGCGGAACACTGAAGCTTTCTTT	CASRWDTGRNTEAFF
TRBV21-1	TRBJ2-7	-	-	TGTGCCAGCAGCAAACGATACAGGGGGCTGAACGAGCAGTACTTC	CASSKRYRGLNEQYF
TRBV10-3	TRBJ2-1	few	-	TGTGCCATCAGTGAAAAGGCGGTCCTAGGGAATGAGCAGTTCTTC	CAISEKAVLGNEQFF
TRBV11-1	TRBJ2-7	-	-	TGTGCCAGCAGCTCGCCGGGACATTCGTCCACCTACGAGCAGTACTTC	CASSSPGHSSTYEQYF
TRBV6-5	TRBJ1-5	-	-	TGTGCCAGCAGTTCCGTCAGGGGAAATAGCAATCAGCCCCAGCATTTT	CASSSVRGNSNQPQHF
TRBV4-3	TRBJ2-2	-	-	TGCGCCAGCAGCCAAGATCGCTCAGTCGGGGAGCTGTTTTTT	CASSQDRSVGELFF
TRBV7-2	TRBJ2-5	few	-	TGTGCCAGCAGCTTAGAGTCAAAAGAGACCCAGTACTTC	CASSLESKETQYF
TRBV5-1	TRBJ2-2	-	-	TGCGCCAGCAGCTTGGCCCCCGCCGGTCACACCGGGGAGCTGTTTTTT	CASSLAPAGHTGELFF
TRBV10-2	TRBJ1-1	few	-	TGCGCCAGCAGTGAGCAGGGAATGAACACTGAAGCTTTCTTT	CASSEQGMNTEAFF
TRBV30	TRBJ2-1	few	-	TGTGCCTGGTCACCCTTCCTTGGTAGTTGGGGATTCTTC	CAWSPFLGSWGFF
TRBV10-3	TRBJ1-3	-	-	TGTGCCTCCCAAGTGGTACCCGACGGTAGCTCTGGAAACACCATATATTTT	CASQVVPDGSSGNTIYF
TRBV5-6	TRBJ2-7	-	-	TGTGCCAGCAGCTTGGGGTGGTACGAGCAGTACTTC	CASSLGWYEQYF
TRBV10-2	TRBJ2-5	-	-	TGCGCCAGCAGTGAGATGACCAGACTCCAAGAGACCCAGTACTTC	CASSEMTRLQETQYF
TRBV6-1	TRBJ2-7	-	-	TGTGCCAGCAGTCCTACAAGACCATACGAGCAGTACTTC	CASSPTRPYEQYF
TRBV29-1	TRBJ2-2	-	-	TGCAGCGTCGCGGGATCTGGGGGTCCCGGGGAGCTGTTTTTT	CSVAGSGGPGELFF
TRBV7-9	TRBJ2-7	few	-	TGTGCCAGCAGTTTCAGCTCCGGCTCGGGGACACACTACGAGCAGTACTTC	CASSFSSGSGTHYEQYF
TRBV7-2	TRBJ1-2	few	TRBD1	TGTGCCAGCAGCGCAGGGGGCCCGGTGGGCTACACCTTC	CASSAGGPVGYTF